Only one count was recorded for the clone carrying this TCR beta chain. The data derive from a study of shared clonotypes between healthy human individuals. Whole-study context: Per-donor plates numbered three CD4 naive, three CD4 memory, two CD8 naive and one CD8 memory.

Only in-frame clones appear in the TCRdb table, and some are missing; sequencing was by immunoSEQ multiplex PCR. The profile covers 2.3 million or so clones, with approximately 95% appearing a single time and 0.39% taken by the ten largest. Specimen: naive CD4+ T cells from PBMCs. Subset reported: CD45RA+ positively selected. The sequence came from a man aged 18 to 30 in good health. Some clones in this sample may be carry-over from other donors' samples.

DNA for the CDR3: TGTGCCAGTGGGGGGCAGGGGGCACGAGAGCAGTACTTC. As protein: CASGGQGAREQYF. The V call is TRBV5-4, the J call TRBJ2-7; 8 nucleotides align to TRBD1. The CDR3 contains 13 residues. Germline CDR1 and CDR2: SGHNT and YYREEE (reference sequence). With 8 bases clipped from V and 7 bases from J, the junction kept 11 bases outside the gene matches.